This T cell receptor (beta chain) originates from a study of T cells in Graves' hyperthyroidism and ophthalmopathy. TCR beta CDR3 regions were amplified from RNA transcripts. With the HTBI primer set, the TCR CDR3 went through a first round of RT-PCR. Each CDR3 protein gets one entry after TCRdb re-called the multiplex PCR reads with MiXCR. This table holds roughly 380,000 distinct CDR3 sequences, approximately 13% found once. The CDR3 loop spans 13 amino acids. The J segment lost 10 bases and the V segment lost 7 bases, leaving 7 bases of the junction unmatched. Germline V gene sequence: CDR1 MNHEY, CDR2 SMNVEV (reference sequence). A few counts support this clonotype.

The sample was blood. The chain is built from TRBV27 and TRBJ1-6; the match to TRBD1 covers 7 bases. The TCR originated in a woman aged 60-75 years with Graves' hyperthyroidism. CDR3: CASKDRVESPLHF. CDR3 nucleotide sequence: TGTGCCAGCAAAGACAGGGTGGAATCACCCCTCCACTTT.